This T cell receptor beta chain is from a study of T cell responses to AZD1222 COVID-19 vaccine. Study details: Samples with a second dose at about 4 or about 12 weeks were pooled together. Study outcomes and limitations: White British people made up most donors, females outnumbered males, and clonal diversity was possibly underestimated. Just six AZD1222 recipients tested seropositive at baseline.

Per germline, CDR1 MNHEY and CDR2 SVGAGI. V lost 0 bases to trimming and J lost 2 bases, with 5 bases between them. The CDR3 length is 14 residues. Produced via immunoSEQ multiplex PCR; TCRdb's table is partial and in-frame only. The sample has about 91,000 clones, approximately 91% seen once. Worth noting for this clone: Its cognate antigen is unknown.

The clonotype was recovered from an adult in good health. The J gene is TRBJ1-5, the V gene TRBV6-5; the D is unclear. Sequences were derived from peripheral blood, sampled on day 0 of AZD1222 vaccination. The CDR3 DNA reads TGTGCCAGCAGTTACTCTTATGGCAATCAGCCCCAGCATTTT. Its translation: CASSYSYGNQPQHF.